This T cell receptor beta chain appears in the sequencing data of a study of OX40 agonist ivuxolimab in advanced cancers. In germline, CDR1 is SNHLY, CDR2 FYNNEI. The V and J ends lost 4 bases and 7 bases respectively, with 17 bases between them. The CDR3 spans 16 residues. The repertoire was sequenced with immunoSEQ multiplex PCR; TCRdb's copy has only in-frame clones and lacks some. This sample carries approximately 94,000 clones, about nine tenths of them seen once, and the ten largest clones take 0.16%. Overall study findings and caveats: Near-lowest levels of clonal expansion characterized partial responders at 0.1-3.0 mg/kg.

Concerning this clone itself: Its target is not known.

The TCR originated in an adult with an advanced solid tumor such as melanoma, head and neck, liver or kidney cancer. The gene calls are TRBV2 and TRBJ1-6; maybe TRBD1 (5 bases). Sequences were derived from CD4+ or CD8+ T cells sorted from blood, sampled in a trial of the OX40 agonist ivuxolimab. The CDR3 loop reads CASSVVVGQLNSPLHF. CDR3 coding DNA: TGTGCCAGCAGTGTTGTCGTGGGGCAGCTGAATTCACCCCTCCACTTT.